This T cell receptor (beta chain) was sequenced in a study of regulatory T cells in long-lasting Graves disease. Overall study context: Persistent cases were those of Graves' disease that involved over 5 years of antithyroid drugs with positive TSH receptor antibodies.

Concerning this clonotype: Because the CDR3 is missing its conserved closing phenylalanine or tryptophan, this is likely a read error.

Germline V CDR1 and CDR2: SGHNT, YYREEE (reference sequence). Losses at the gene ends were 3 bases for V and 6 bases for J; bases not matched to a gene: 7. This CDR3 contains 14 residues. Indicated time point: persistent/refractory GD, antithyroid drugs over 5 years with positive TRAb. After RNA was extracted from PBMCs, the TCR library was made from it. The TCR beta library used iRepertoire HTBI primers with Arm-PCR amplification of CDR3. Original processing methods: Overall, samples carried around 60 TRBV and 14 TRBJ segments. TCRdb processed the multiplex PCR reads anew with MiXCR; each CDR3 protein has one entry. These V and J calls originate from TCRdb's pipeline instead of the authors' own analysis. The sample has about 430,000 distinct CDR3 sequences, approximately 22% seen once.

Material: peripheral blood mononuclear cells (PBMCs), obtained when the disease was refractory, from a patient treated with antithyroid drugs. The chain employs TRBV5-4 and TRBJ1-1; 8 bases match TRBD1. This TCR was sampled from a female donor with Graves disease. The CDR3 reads CASSSGGDFAEAFS. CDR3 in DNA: TGTGCCAGCAGCTCAGGGGGCGACTTCGCTGAAGCTTTCTCT.